The clone carrying this T cell receptor beta chain was counted a few times. Its antigen is as yet unknown. The data stem from a study of beta chain features in type 1 diabetes. Study details: Regarding age, gender and cell yields, patients proved similar to healthy donors.

Study outcomes and limitations: All four CD4+ subsets of Type 1 diabetes patients contained TCRB CDR3s that were moderately but significantly shorter. The study left unresolved whether HLA type influences TCRB rearrangement.

CDR1 is SGHNT and CDR2 is YYREEE in the germline V gene (reference sequence). The CDR3 is 14 amino acids. Losses at the gene ends were 6 bases for V and 4 bases for J; bases not matched to a gene: 6. cDNA synthesis used the whole RNA isolate, giving expressed TCRB sequences. Method: immunoSEQ multiplex PCR; TCRdb's copy keeps in-frame clones and lacks some. The sample lists around 15,000 clones; around three quarters were seen once. One heparinised blood draw averaging roughly 120 mL was given by each donor. Via CD45RO/CCR7/CD25/CD127/CD95/CD27, cells of the CD4+ naive, central memory, regulatory and stem cell-like memory subsets were sorted.

The clonotype was recovered from a man aged 25 to 45 with type 1 diabetes. This chain uses TRBV5-4 with TRBJ2-5, with 10 bases that match TRBD2. Sequencing was carried out using Tregs from blood. The CDR3 here is CASMFSGRRETQYF. CDR3 coding DNA: TGTGCCAGCATGTTTAGCGGGAGGCGAGAGACCCAGTACTTC.